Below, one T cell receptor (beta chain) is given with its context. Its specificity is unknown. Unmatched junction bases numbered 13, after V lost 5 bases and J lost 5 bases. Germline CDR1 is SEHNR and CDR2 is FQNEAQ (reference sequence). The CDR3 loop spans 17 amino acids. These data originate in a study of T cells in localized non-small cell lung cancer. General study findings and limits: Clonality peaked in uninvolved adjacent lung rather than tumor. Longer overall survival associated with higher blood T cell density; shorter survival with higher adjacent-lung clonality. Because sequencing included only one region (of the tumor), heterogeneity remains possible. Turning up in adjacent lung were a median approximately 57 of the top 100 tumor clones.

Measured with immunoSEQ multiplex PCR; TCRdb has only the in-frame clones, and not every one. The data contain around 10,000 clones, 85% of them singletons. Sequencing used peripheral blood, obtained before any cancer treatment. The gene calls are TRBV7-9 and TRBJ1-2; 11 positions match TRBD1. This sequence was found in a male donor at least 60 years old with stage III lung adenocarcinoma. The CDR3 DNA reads TGTGCCAGCAGCCCCGGTTGGACAGGGGGCGCTCGGTATGGCTACACCTTC. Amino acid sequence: CASSPGWTGGARYGYTF.